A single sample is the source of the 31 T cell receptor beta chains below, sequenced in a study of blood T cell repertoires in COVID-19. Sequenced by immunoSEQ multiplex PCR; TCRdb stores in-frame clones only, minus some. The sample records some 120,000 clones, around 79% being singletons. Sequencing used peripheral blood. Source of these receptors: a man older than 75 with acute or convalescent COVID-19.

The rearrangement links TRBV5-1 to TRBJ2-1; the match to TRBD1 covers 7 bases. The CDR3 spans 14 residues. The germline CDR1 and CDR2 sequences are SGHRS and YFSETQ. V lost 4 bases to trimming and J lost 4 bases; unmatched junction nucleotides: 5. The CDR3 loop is CASSRDSYYNEQFF. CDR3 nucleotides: TGCGCCAGCAGCCGGGACAGCTATTACAATGAGCAGTTCTTC.

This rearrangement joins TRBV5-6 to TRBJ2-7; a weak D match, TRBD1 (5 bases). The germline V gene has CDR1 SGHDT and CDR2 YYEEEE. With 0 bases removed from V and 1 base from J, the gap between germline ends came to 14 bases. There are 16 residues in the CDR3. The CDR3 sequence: CASSLEGIRRSYEQYF. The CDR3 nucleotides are TGTGCCAGCAGCTTGGAGGGGATACGAAGATCCTACGAGCAGTACTTC.

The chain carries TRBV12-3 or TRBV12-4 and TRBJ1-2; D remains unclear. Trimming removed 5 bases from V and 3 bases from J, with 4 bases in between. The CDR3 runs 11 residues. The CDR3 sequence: CASSRDYGYTF. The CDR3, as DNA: TGTGCCAGCAGTCGGGACTATGGCTACACCTTC.

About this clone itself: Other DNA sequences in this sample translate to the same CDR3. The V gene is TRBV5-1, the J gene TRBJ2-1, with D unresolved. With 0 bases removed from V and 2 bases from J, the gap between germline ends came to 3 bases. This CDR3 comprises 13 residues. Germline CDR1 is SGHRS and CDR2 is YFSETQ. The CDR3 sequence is CASSLGTYNEQFF. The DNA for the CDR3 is TGCGCCAGCAGCTTGGGTACCTACAATGAGCAGTTCTTC.

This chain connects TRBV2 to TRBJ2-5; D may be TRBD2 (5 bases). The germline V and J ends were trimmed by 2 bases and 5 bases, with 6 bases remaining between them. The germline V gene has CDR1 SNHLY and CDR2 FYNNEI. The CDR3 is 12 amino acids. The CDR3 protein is CASSEWRETQYF. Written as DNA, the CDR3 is TGTGCCAGCAGTGAATGGAGGGAGACCCAGTACTTC.

CDR3 sequence: CASSYFKTGILEAFF. The CDR3 DNA is TGTGCCAGTAGTTACTTTAAGACAGGTATTCTTGAAGCTTTCTTT. V and J are TRBV19 and TRBJ1-1; possibly TRBD1 for D (6 bases). The CDR3 extends over 15 amino acids. V lost 5 bases to trimming and J lost 7 bases, with 20 bases between them. Germline lookup yields CDR1 LNHDA and CDR2 SQIVND (reference sequence). Based on the CDR3 plus reference TRBV19 and TRBJ1-1, the full variable domain is DGGITQSPKYLFRKEGQNVTLSCEQNLNHDAMYWYRQDPGQGLRLIYYSQIVNDFQKGDIAEGYSVSREKKESFPLTVTSAQKNPTAFYLCASSYFKTGILEAFFGQGTRLTVV.

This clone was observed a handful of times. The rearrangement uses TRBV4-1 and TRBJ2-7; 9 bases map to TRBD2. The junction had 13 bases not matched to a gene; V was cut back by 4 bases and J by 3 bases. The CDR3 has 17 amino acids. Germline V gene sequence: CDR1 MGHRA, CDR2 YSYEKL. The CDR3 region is CASSLNPGTSRDYEQYF. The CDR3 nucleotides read TGCGCCAGCAGCCTAAATCCCGGGACTAGCCGGGACTACGAGCAGTACTTC.

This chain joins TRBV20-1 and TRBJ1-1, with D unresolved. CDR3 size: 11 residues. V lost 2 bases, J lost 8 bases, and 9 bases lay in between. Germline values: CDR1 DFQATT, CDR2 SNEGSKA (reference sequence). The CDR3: CSARIDWEAFF. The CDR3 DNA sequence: TGCAGTGCTAGAATCGACTGGGAAGCTTTCTTT.

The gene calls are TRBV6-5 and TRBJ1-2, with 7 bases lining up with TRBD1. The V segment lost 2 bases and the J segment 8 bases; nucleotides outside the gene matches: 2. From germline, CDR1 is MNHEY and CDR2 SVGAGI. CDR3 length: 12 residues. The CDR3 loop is CASSYQGGGYTF. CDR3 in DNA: TGTGCCAGCAGTTACCAGGGGGGAGGCTACACCTTC.

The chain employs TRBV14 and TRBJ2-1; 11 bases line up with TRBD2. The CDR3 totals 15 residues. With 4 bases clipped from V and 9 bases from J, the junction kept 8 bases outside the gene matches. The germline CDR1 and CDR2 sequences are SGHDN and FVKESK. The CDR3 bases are TGTGCCAGCAGCCTACGACTAGCGGGGATCGGTGAGCAGTTCTTC. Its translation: CASSLRLAGIGEQFF. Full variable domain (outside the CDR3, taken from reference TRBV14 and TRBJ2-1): EAGVTQFPSHSVIEKGQTVTLRCDPISGHDNLYWYRRVMGKEIKFLLHFVKESKQDESGMPNNRFLAERTGGTYSTLKVQPAELEDSGVYFCASSLRLAGIGEQFFGPGTRLTVL.

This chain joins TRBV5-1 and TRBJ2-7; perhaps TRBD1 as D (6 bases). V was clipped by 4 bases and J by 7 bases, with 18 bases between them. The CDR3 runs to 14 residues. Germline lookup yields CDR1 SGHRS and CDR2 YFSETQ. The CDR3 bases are TGCGCCAGCAGCCCCGGGACACCTGTATGGGAGCAGTACTTC. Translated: CASSPGTPVWEQYF.

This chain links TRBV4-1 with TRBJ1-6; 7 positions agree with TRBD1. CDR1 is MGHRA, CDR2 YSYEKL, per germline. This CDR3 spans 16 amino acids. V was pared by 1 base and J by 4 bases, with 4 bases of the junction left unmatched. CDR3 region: CASSQGAGQYNSPLHF. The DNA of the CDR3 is TGCGCCAGCAGCCAAGGCGCGGGACAGTATAATTCACCCCTCCACTTT.

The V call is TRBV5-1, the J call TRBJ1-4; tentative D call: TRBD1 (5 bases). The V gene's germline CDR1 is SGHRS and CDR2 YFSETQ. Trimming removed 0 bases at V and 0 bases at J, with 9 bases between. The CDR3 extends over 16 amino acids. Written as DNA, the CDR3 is TGCGCCAGCAGCTTGGGACAGTCTGCAACTAATGAAAAACTGTTTTTT. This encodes CASSLGQSATNEKLFF.

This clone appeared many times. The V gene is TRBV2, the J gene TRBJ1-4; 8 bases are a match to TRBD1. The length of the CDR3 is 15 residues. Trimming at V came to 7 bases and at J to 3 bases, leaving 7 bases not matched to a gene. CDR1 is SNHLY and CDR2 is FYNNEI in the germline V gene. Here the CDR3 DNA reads TGTGCCAGCACCGTTACAGGGGGTTCTAATGAAAAACTGTTTTTT. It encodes CASTVTGGSNEKLFF.

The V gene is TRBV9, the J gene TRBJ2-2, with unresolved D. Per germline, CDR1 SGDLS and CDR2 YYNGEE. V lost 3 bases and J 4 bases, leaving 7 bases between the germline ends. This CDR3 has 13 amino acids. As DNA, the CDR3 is TGTGCCAGCAGCGCAACGGTCACCGGGGAGCTGTTTTTT. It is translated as CASSATVTGELFF.

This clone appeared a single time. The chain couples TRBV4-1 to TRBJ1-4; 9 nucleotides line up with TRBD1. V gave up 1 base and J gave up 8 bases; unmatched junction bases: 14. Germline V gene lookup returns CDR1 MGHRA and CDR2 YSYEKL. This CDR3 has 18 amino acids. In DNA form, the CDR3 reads TGCGCCAGCAGCCAAGTTCTCGGGACAGGGTTTGACCGGGAAAAACTGTTTTTT. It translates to CASSQVLGTGFDREKLFF.

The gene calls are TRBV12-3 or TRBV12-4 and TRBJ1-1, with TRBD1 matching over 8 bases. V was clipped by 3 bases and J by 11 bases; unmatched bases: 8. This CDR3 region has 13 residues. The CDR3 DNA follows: TGTGCCAGCAGTTTCGGACAGGGCCCCTCGGCTTTCTTT. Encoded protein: CASSFGQGPSAFF.

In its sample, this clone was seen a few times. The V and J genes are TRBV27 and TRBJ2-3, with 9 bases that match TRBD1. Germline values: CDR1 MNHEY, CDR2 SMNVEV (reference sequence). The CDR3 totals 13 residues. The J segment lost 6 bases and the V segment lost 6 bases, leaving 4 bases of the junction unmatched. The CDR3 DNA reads TGTGCCAGCAGAGGGACAGGGCTGGATACGCAGTATTTT. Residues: CASRGTGLDTQYF.

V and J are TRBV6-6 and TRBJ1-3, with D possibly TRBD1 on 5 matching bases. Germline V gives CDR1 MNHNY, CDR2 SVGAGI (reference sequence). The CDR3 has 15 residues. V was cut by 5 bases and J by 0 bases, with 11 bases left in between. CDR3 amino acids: CASSDGTGSGNTIYF. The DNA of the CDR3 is TGTGCCAGCAGTGACGGGACTGGCTCTGGAAACACCATATATTTT.

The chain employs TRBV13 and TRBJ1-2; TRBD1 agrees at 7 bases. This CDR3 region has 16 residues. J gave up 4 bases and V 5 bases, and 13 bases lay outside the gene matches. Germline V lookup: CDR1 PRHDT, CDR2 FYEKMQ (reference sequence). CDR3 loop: CASSPSKGALSYGYTF. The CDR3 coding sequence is TGTGCCAGCAGCCCTAGTAAGGGGGCACTTTCCTATGGCTACACCTTC.

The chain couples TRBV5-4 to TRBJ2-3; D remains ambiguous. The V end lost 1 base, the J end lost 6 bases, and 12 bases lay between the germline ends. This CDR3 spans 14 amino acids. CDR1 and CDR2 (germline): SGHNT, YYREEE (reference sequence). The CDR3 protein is CASSLSVEADTQYF. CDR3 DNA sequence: TGTGCCAGCAGCTTGTCGGTAGAGGCGGATACGCAGTATTTT.

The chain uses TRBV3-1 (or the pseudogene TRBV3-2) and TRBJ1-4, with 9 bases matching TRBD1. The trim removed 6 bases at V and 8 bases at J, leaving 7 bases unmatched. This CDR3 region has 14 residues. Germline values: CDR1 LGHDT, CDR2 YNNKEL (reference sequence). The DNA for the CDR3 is TGTGCCAGCAGGCAGACAGGGGGGCGCGAAAAACTGTTTTTT. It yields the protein CASRQTGGREKLFF.

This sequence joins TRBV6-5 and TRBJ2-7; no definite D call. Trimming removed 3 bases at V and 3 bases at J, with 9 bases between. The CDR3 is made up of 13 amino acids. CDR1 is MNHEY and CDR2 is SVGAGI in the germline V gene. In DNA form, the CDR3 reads TGTGCCAGCAGTTATACTGCAGGCTACGAGCAGTACTTC. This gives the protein CASSYTAGYEQYF.

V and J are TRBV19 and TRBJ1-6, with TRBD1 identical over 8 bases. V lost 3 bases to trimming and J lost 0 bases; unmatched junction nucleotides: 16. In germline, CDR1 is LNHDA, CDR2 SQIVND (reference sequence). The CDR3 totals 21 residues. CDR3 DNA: TGTGCCAGTAGTATGAGATCCGGACAGGGCTACACGAGCTCCTATAATTCACCCCTCCACTTT. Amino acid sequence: CASSMRSGQGYTSSYNSPLHF.

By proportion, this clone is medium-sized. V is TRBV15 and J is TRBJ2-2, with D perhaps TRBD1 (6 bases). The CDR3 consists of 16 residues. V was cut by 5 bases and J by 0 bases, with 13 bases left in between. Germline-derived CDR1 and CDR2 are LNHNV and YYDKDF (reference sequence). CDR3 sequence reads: CATSQRQDPNTGELFF. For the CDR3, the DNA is TGTGCCACCAGCCAGCGACAGGACCCGAACACCGGGGAGCTGTTTTTT.

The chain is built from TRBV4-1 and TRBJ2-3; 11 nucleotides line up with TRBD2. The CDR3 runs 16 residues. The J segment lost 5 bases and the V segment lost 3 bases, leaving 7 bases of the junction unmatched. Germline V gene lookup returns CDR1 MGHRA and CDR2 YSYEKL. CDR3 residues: CASSHSGGAQGDTQYF. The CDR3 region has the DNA TGCGCCAGCAGCCATAGCGGGGGGGCCCAAGGAGATACGCAGTATTTT.

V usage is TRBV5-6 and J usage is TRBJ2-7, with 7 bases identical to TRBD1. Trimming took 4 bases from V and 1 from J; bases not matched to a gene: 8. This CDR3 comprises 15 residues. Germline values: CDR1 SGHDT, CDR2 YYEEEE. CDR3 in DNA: TGTGCCAGCAGCGTGGGACAGAGCCCTTCCTACGAGCAGTACTTC. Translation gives CASSVGQSPSYEQYF.

Written as DNA, the CDR3 is TGTGCCAGTAGTATCGGCCAGGGGGAAAGTGGCTACACCTTC. It yields the protein CASSIGQGESGYTF. The rearrangement joins TRBV19 to TRBJ1-2; 7 bases agree with TRBD1. The CDR3 runs 14 residues. Germline lookup yields CDR1 LNHDA and CDR2 SQIVND (reference sequence). The V segment lost 3 bases and the J segment 7 bases; nucleotides outside the gene matches: 8.

The CDR3 spells CASSLESGQGFVGYTF. Written as DNA, the CDR3 is TGTGCCAGCAGCTTAGAGTCGGGACAGGGGTTCGTTGGCTACACCTTC. J is TRBJ1-2 and V is TRBV7-2; 10 nucleotides agree with TRBD1. Trimming cost V 1 base and J 7 bases; bases outside gene matches: 9. CDR1 SGHTA and CDR2 FQGNSA come from the germline V gene. The CDR3 extends over 16 amino acids. The variable domain in full, completed from reference TRBV7-2 and TRBJ1-2, reads GAGVSQSPSNKVTEKGKDVELRCDPISGHTALYWYRQSLGQGLEFLIYFQGNSAPDKSGLPSDRFSAERTGGSVSTLTIQRTQQEDSAVYLCASSLESGQGFVGYTFGSGTRLTVV.

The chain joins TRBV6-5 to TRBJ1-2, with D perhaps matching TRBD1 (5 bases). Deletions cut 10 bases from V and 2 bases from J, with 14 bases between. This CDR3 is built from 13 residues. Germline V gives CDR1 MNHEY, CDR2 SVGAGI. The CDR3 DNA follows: TGTGCCACATTTGGGCAGGGAAACTATGGCTACACCTTC. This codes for CATFGQGNYGYTF.

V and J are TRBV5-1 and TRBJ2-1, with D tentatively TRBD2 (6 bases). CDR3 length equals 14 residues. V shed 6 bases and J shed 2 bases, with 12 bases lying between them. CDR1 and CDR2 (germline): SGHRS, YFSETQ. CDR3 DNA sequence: TGCGCCAGCACCCTTAGCGGCCCCTACAATGAGCAGTTCTTC. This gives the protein CASTLSGPYNEQFF. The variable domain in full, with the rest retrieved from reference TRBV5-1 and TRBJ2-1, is KAGVTQTPRYLIKTRGQQVTLSCSPISGHRSVSWYQQTPGQGLQFLFEYFSETQRNKGNFPGRFSGRQFSNSRSEMNVSTLELGDSALYLCASTLSGPYNEQFFGPGTRLTVL.